This T cell receptor beta chain was sequenced for a study of T cell responses to AZD1222 COVID-19 vaccine. Study outcomes and limitations: Regions 160-218 and 743-854 dominated among vaccine-associated CD4 TCRs spanning spike. Samples come after the peak T cell response, not at day 14. Nearly half of unique spike-specific TCRs reportedly avoided B.1.351 and B.1.1.7 mutated regions. Clonal diversity was possibly underestimated, and white British individuals and females predominated among donors.

Using immunoSEQ multiplex PCR, the repertoire was profiled, and TCRdb retains in-frame clones only, with some absent. The table has around 100,000 clones, around nine tenths seen once. Germline-derived CDR1 and CDR2 are SGHRS and YFSETQ. Germline trimming cut 2 bases from V and 4 bases from J; bases unmatched to any gene: 3. CDR3 length: 14 residues. Notes on this clone: The antigen is not known.

The chain is built from TRBV5-1 and TRBJ1-3, with TRBD1 identical over 7 bases. The clonotype comes from an adult in good health. The specimen comprised peripheral blood, sampled on day 0 of AZD1222 vaccination. CDR3 region: CASSFGTAGNTIYF. The CDR3 nucleotides read TGCGCCAGCAGCTTTGGGACAGCCGGAAACACCATATATTTT.